These 12 T cell receptor beta chains share one sample of origin, sequenced in a study of early T cells in non-severe SARS-CoV-2 infection. TCRdb reprocessed the 5' RACE reads with MiXCR, giving one entry per CDR3 protein. This sample has just under 65,000 distinct CDR3 sequences, with approximately 10% found just once. Sequencing was performed on whole blood, taken at baseline. All receptors come from an adult who was a healthcare worker with PCR-confirmed SARS-CoV-2 infection or an uninfected control (not recorded which).

The J gene is TRBJ1-1, the V gene TRBV21-1; TRBD1, as called in the table, went unchecked against the DNA. TRBV21-1 is an annotated pseudogene. There are 17 residues in the CDR3. CDR3 sequence (DNA): TGTGCCAGCCTAAAGCCGGATGACAGTCGTGGGGGCACTGAAGCTTTCTTT. Residues: CASLKPDDSRGGTEAFF.

This clonotype was detected a few times. The chain has TRBV11-2 and TRBJ1-6; D is ambiguous. There are 14 residues in the CDR3. Trimming took 3 bases from V and 5 from J, leaving 8 bases between them. The germline CDR1 and CDR2 sequences are SGHAT and FQNNGV. The CDR3 DNA sequence: TGTGCCAGCAGCTTCCCCGGACATAATTCACCCCTCCACTTT. Translated, it gives CASSFPGHNSPLHF. Full variable domain (missing parts from reference TRBV11-2 and TRBJ1-6): EAGVAQSPRYKIIEKRQSVAFWCNPISGHATLYWYQQILGQGPKLLIQFQNNGVVDDSQLPKDRFSAERLKGVDSTLKIQPAKLEDSAVYLCASSFPGHNSPLHFGNGTRLTVT.

This clonotype was seen many times. V gene TRBV7-9 combines with J gene TRBJ2-5; TRBD2 matches at 11 bases. Germline lookup yields CDR1 SEHNR and CDR2 FQNEAQ (reference sequence). The CDR3 is 15 amino acids. The ends lost 1 base at V and 3 bases at J; junction bases unmatched: 1. In DNA, the CDR3 is TGTGCCAGCAGCTTAGTACTAGCGGGAGAAGAGACCCAGTACTTC. Encoded protein: CASSLVLAGEETQYF. The whole variable domain, filled in from reference TRBV7-9 and TRBJ2-5, reads DTGVSQNPRHKITKRGQNVTFRCDPISEHNRLYWYRQTLGQGPEFLTYFQNEAQLEKSRLLSDRFSAERPKGSFSTLEIQRTEQGDSAMYLCASSLVLAGEETQYFGPGTRLLVL.

This clonotype was found many times. The rearrangement links TRBV7-8 to TRBJ2-1; 7 bases match TRBD2. CDR1 is SGHVS, CDR2 FQNEAQ, per germline. V was pared by 5 bases and J by 6 bases, with 7 bases of the junction left unmatched. The length of the CDR3 is 14 residues. The CDR3 here is CASSPQRGLNEQFF. The CDR3 DNA is TGTGCCAGCAGCCCGCAGCGGGGACTCAATGAGCAGTTCTTC.

This clonotype was picked up a small number of times. V gene TRBV7-9 combines with J gene TRBJ2-7; D perhaps matches TRBD1 (5 bases). V was clipped by 0 bases and J by 5 bases, with 11 bases between them. Germline lookup yields CDR1 SEHNR and CDR2 FQNEAQ (reference sequence). CDR3 length equals 14 residues. In nucleotides, the CDR3 is TGTGCCAGCAGCTTAGCGCAGGGTTTGAACGAGCAGTACTTC. Protein: CASSLAQGLNEQYF.

The rearrangement links TRBV4-1 to TRBJ2-2, with D possibly being TRBD2 (6 bases). The CDR3 has 16 amino acids. CDR1 is MGHRA and CDR2 is YSYEKL in the germline V gene. V lost 1 base, J lost 5 bases, and 14 bases lay in between. The CDR3 bases are TGCGCCAGCAGCCAAGCCCGCGGGGCGGGGACCGGGGAGCTGTTTTTT. As protein: CASSQARGAGTGELFF.

The chain recombines TRBV7-2 with TRBJ2-3; 11 bases match TRBD2. The CDR3 has 16 residues. The J segment lost 4 bases and the V segment lost 2 bases, leaving 5 bases of the junction unmatched. Germline V gives CDR1 SGHTA, CDR2 FQGNSA. CDR3 DNA: TGTGCCAGCAGCTTATATAGCGGGGGGGCGCCAGATACGCAGTATTTT. This gives the protein CASSLYSGGAPDTQYF. Together with reference TRBV7-2 and TRBJ2-3, the CDR3 gives the full variable domain: GAGVSQSPSNKVTEKGKDVELRCDPISGHTALYWYRQSLGQGLEFLIYFQGNSAPDKSGLPSDRFSAERTGGSVSTLTIQRTQQEDSAVYLCASSLYSGGAPDTQYFGPGTRLTVL.

V and J are TRBV20-1 and TRBJ2-5, with D perhaps being TRBD1 or TRBD2 (5 bases each). Per germline, CDR1 DFQATT and CDR2 SNEGSKA (reference sequence). V lost 0 bases to trimming and J lost 5 bases, with 10 bases between them. This CDR3 comprises 13 residues. In nucleotides, the CDR3 is TGCAGTGCTAGAGAGAGGGGCCTGGAGACCCAGTACTTC. It yields the protein CSARERGLETQYF.

This clonotype appeared a few times. The chain is built from TRBV2 and TRBJ1-2; D not certain. The germline CDR1 and CDR2 sequences are SNHLY and FYNNEI. CDR3 length: 11 residues. V dropped 8 bases and J dropped 8 bases, with 12 bases sitting between them. CDR3: CASRREAGYTF. CDR3 nucleotide sequence: TGTGCCAGCCGACGGGAAGCGGGCTACACCTTC.

This clonotype occurred many times. This sequence joins TRBV6-6 and TRBJ1-3; 7 bases align to TRBD1. This CDR3 has 17 amino acids. The junction had 14 bases not matched to a gene; V was cut back by 5 bases and J by 4 bases. Germline values: CDR1 MNHNY, CDR2 SVGAGI (reference sequence). The CDR3: CASSPPRRGLKGNTIYF. The CDR3 region has the DNA TGTGCCAGCAGTCCCCCCCGGAGGGGGCTGAAGGGAAACACCATATATTTT.

This clonotype was detected a few times. The chain recombines TRBV20-1 with TRBJ2-7; no reliable D call. The CDR3 contains 12 residues. With 3 bases removed from V and 3 bases from J, the gap between germline ends came to 9 bases. CDR1 DFQATT and CDR2 SNEGSKA come from the germline V gene (reference sequence). The CDR3 spells CSASGSLYEQYF. CDR3 coding DNA: TGCAGTGCTAGTGGGTCCCTCTACGAGCAGTACTTC.

This clonotype occurred many times. This chain connects TRBV7-8 to TRBJ2-7, with a weak D call TRBD1 (5 bases). The CDR3 covers 15 residues. Trimming stripped 7 bases from V and 5 bases from J, with 21 bases between. The germline V gene encodes CDR1 SGHVS and CDR2 FQNEAQ. Here the CDR3 DNA reads TGTGCCAGCACCCTTCAGGGTTCACTGGGGCACGAGCAGTACTTC. Translated, it gives CASTLQGSLGHEQYF.